The sample holds one count of the clone carrying this TCR beta chain. This sample was taken from a study of T cells after somatic rescue of genetic block. V shed 2 bases and J shed 4 bases, with 5 bases lying between them. The germline CDR1 and CDR2 sequences are MNHEY and SVGAGI. This CDR3 has 13 amino acids. Sequenced by immunoSEQ multiplex PCR; TCRdb stores in-frame clones only, minus some. The sample lists 13,000 to 15,000 clones, approximately 70% seen once, with 20% to 25% in the top ten. The chain has TRBV6-5 and TRBJ1-4; no clear D gene. Sequenced material: peripheral blood mononuclear cells (PBMCs). The clonotype comes from a boy between 10 and 17 years old. The CDR3 spells CASSYNSNEKLFF. The CDR3 DNA follows: TGTGCCAGCAGTTACAATAGTAATGAAAAACTGTTTTTT.